The present TCR beta chain was sequenced within a study of shared clonotypes between healthy human individuals. On the study more broadly: Donors were a couple of women and a few men aged 18 to 49.

Broader study findings: Blood was the only sampled material, and tissue repertoires likely differ. Clonotypes shared by all four donors outscored non-shared clonotypes in generation probability.

The V and J ends lost 7 bases and 4 bases, in that order; junction bases with no gene match: 11. CDR1 MDHEN and CDR2 SYDVKM come from the germline V gene. This CDR3 has 15 amino acids. Caucasian adults residing in Nashville, Tennessee made up all the donors. This clone was seen a single time. Its antigen is not identified. TCRdb's table, derived via immunoSEQ multiplex PCR, lists solely in-frame clones and lacks some. The table includes 2 million to 2.5 million clones, more than 90% detected once. Specimen: naive CD4+ T cells sorted from blood. The subset here: CD45RA+ positively selected. The receptor comes from a man between 18 and 29 years old in good health. The rearrangement links TRBV28 to TRBJ2-7; 9 positions agree with TRBD2. CDR3 in amino acids: CASTRVAGVLYEQYF. Here the CDR3 DNA reads TGTGCCAGCACCAGAGTAGCGGGGGTTTTGTACGAGCAGTACTTC.